The T cell receptor beta chain described here comes from a study of T-cell reconstitution after alpha-beta-depleted transplantation in children. The length of the CDR3 is 14 residues. V was cut by 2 bases and J by 10 bases, with 17 bases left in between. Details on this clonotype: A much larger clone is a single base away; this may be a read error.

For TCRbeta, the library was prepared with unique molecular identifiers. TCRdb recomputed calls from the PCR reads with MiXCR, one row per CDR3 protein. This sample has some 200,000 distinct CDR3 sequences, with less than 15% found just once. The V gene is TRBV12-3 or TRBV12-4, the J gene TRBJ1-1; a possible D gene is TRBD1 (5 bases). This receptor was obtained from a human donor who donated a stem cell graft to a child with acute lymphoblastic leukemia. The sequences come from PBMCs from the stem cell graft donor, collected from the stem cell graft. The CDR3 DNA is TGTGCCAGCAGTTTACCTGACCCTGGGGCTGGAGCTTTCTTT. This gives the protein CASSLPDPGAGAFF.